This TCR beta chain was identified during a study of early T cells in non-severe SARS-CoV-2 infection. Study details: Bulk RNA isolated from unsorted whole blood underwent sequencing; chains were not paired.

This clonotype was observed many times. This CDR3 region has 16 residues. The V gene end was trimmed by 4 bases and the J gene end by 4 bases; junction bases not matched to a gene: 8. The germline gives CDR1 LGHDT, CDR2 YNNKEL (reference sequence). TCRdb ran MiXCR on the 5' RACE reads and lists one entry per CDR3 protein. The data show 45,000 to 55,000 distinct CDR3 sequences, 11% seen once. The sequenced sample was whole blood. The clonotype was recovered from an adult who was a healthcare worker with PCR-confirmed SARS-CoV-2 infection or an uninfected control (not recorded which). The J gene is TRBJ2-7, the V gene TRBV3-1; TRBD2 agrees at 12 bases. CDR3 residues: CASSRQGTSGPYEQYF. The CDR3 DNA reads as TGTGCCAGCAGCCGACAAGGGACTAGCGGGCCATACGAGCAGTACTTC.